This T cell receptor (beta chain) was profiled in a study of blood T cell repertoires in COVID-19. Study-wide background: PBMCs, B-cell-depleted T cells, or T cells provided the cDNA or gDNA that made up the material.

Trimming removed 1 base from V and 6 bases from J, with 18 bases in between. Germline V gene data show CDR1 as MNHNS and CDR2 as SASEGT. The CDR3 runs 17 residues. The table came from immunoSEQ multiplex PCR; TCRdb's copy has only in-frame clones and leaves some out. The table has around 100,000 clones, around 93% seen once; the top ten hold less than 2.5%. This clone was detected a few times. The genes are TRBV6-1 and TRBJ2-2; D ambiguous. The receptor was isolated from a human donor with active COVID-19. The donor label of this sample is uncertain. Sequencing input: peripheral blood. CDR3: CASSEGLSMAFPGELFF. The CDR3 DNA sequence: TGTGCCAGCAGTGAAGGTCTCAGTATGGCTTTCCCCGGGGAGCTGTTTTTT.